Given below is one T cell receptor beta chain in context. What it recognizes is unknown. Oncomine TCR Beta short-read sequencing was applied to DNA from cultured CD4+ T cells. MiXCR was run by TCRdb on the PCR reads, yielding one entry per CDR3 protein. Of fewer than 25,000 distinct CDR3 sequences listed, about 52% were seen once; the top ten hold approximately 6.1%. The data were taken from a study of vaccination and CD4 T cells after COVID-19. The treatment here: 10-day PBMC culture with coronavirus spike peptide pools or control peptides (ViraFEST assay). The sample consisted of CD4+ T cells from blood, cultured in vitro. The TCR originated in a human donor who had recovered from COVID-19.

CDR3 amino acids: CSAREAERLAVAGTDTQYF. The CDR3 coding sequence is TGCAGTGCTAGAGAAGCGGAGCGCCTTGCAGTCGCGGGGACAGATACGCAGTATTTT. The rearrangement uses TRBV20-1 and TRBJ2-3; a possible D gene is TRBD2 (6 bases). Deletions cut 0 bases from V and 3 bases from J, with 25 bases between. Germline V gene lookup returns CDR1 DFQATT and CDR2 SNEGSKA (reference sequence). This CDR3 comprises 19 residues.